The 9 T cell receptor beta chains listed next were all sequenced from one sample in a study of blood T cell repertoires in COVID-19. Produced via immunoSEQ multiplex PCR; TCRdb's table is partial and in-frame only. The sample yields about 71,000 clones, around 86% seen once. Material for sequencing was peripheral blood. These receptors originate from a young man with acute or convalescent COVID-19.

This clone was counted a single time. The V gene is TRBV6-1, the J gene TRBJ1-4; possibly TRBD1 for D (5 bases). This CDR3 has 16 residues. Germline CDR1 MNHNS, CDR2 SASEGT. The V and J ends lost 0 bases and 5 bases respectively, with 13 bases between them. The CDR3 loop is CASSEANRRRNEKLFF. The CDR3 nucleotides are TGTGCCAGCAGTGAAGCAAACAGGAGAAGGAATGAAAAACTGTTTTTT.

Details on this clone: Other DNA sequences in the sample encode the same CDR3. The chain links TRBV18 to TRBJ1-6; 11 bases are shared with TRBD1. Trimming took 3 bases from V and 10 from J; bases not matched to a gene: 2. This CDR3 comprises 14 residues. CDR1 KGHSH and CDR2 LQKENI come from the germline V gene. For the CDR3, the DNA is TGTGCCAGCTCACCGGGACAGGGGGGCTCACCCCTCCACTTT. It translates to CASSPGQGGSPLHF.

The chain couples TRBV5-4 to TRBJ1-1; 7 positions match TRBD1. CDR1 is SGHNT and CDR2 is YYREEE in the germline V gene (reference sequence). J gave up 8 bases and V 4 bases, and 5 bases lay outside the gene matches. The CDR3 is 12 amino acids. The CDR3 loop reads CASSGDSFEAFF. DNA of the CDR3: TGTGCCAGCAGCGGGGACAGCTTCGAAGCTTTCTTT.

The sample holds one count of this clone. The rearrangement joins TRBV20-1 to TRBJ2-7; weak D call: TRBD2 (6 bases). Germline V gene lookup returns CDR1 DFQATT and CDR2 SNEGSKA (reference sequence). Trimming pared 3 bases from V and 5 bases from J, leaving 17 bases between. This CDR3 has 14 amino acids. Here the CDR3 reads CSASLFGSGDEQYV. The CDR3 DNA reads TGCAGTGCTAGTTTATTTGGGTCGGGGGACGAGCAGTACGTC.

This sequence joins TRBV18 and TRBJ1-1, with D unclear. The CDR3 runs 16 residues. CDR1 is KGHSH, CDR2 LQKENI, per germline. V dropped 2 bases and J dropped 1 base, with 14 bases sitting between them. The CDR3, as DNA: TGTGCCAGCTCACCAAGATTACCAGATGAGAACACTGAAGCTTTCTTT. Its translation: CASSPRLPDENTEAFF.

V is TRBV6-5 and J is TRBJ2-2, with D perhaps TRBD2 (6 bases). V lost 3 bases and J lost 2, with 10 bases in between. Germline CDR1 reads MNHEY; CDR2 reads SVGAGI. The CDR3 is made up of 15 amino acids. The CDR3 reads CASSYGTPNTGELFF. In nucleotides, the CDR3 is TGTGCCAGCAGTTATGGGACTCCTAACACCGGGGAGCTGTTTTTT.

V and J are TRBV2 and TRBJ1-2; TRBD1 aligns across 10 bases. The CDR3 loop spans 14 amino acids. CDR1 and CDR2 from the germline V gene are SNHLY and FYNNEI. V shed 8 bases and J 8 bases; nucleotides not matched to a gene: 11. In DNA form, the CDR3 reads TGTGCCAGCGGGGGGGACAGGGGATCCGTCGGCTACACCTTC. It yields the protein CASGGDRGSVGYTF.

This chain uses TRBV3-1 (or the pseudogene TRBV3-2) with TRBJ2-5; D is uncertain. Per germline, CDR1 LGHDT and CDR2 YNNKEL (reference sequence). The CDR3 covers 15 residues. V was trimmed by 2 bases and J by 1 base, leaving 11 bases between them. Here the CDR3 DNA reads TGTGCCAGCAGCCAAATATTTGGAGTCCAAGAGACCCAGTACTTC. Protein product: CASSQIFGVQETQYF.

The rearrangement links TRBV19 to TRBJ1-4; D is possibly TRBD1 (5 bases). The V gene lost 5 bases and the J gene lost 3 bases, with 16 bases spanning the gap. CDR1 is LNHDA and CDR2 is SQIVND in the germline V gene (reference sequence). This CDR3 is built from 16 residues. The CDR3 spells CASSGEQVRANEKLFF. Written as DNA, the CDR3 is TGTGCCAGTAGTGGAGAACAGGTCAGGGCTAATGAAAAACTGTTTTTT.